These T cell receptor beta chains were read from a single sample in a study of blood T cell repertoires in COVID-19. Generated by immunoSEQ multiplex PCR, the TCRdb table keeps only in-frame clones and is missing some. The data contain roughly 88,000 clones, around 67% of them singletons. The sample was peripheral blood. The receptors here all came from a woman aged 60-75 years in a cohort sampled during active or convalescent COVID-19. CDR3s include the opening cysteine and the closing phenylalanine or tryptophan. A D gene is named only where the DNA matches it firmly. Clone size, where shown, is once, few, many, or a class for clones that have expanded.

>TRBV6-5|NA|NA|TRBJ1-6|14
TGTGCCAGCAGTCGAAGGGGGGGTGATTCACCCCTCCACTTT
CASSRRGGDSPLHF
>TRBV18|TRBD1|NA|TRBJ2-7|15
TGTGCCAGCTCAACCAGGACAGGGGACAGCTACGAGCAGTACTTC
CASSTRTGDSYEQYF
>TRBV7-9|TRBD1|few|TRBJ2-7|14
TGTGCCAGCAGCTGGGGACAGGTCCGGGACGAGCAGTACTTC
CASSWGQVRDEQYF
>TRBV7-2|NA|NA|TRBJ1-4|13
TGTGCCAGCAGCTTAACGAGGGATGAAAAACTGTTTTTT
CASSLTRDEKLFF
>TRBV7-6|TRBD2|NA|TRBJ2-3|15
TGTGCCAGCAGCGTCTTAGCGGGGCGCACAGATACGCAGTATTTT
CASSVLAGRTDTQYF
>TRBV27|TRBD2|NA|TRBJ2-5|15
TGTGCCAGCAGATTGGGGGGGGAAGCGGGAGAGACCCAGTACTTC
CASRLGGEAGETQYF
>TRBV5-6|TRBD1|NA|TRBJ1-3|18
TGTGCCAGCAGCTTGGGGGGGACAGGGAAAGAGCCTGGAAACACCATATATTTT
CASSLGGTGKEPGNTIYF
>TRBV28|NA|NA|TRBJ1-2|15
TGTGCCAGCAGTTTATACGGAGGGGCGAACTATGGCTACACCTTC
CASSLYGGANYGYTF
>TRBV27|NA|NA|TRBJ1-5|14
TGTGCCAGCAGGTTAAGAGGGAACGATCAGCCCCAGCATTTT
CASRLRGNDQPQHF
>TRBV11-2|NA|NA|TRBJ2-3|14
TGTGCCAGCAGCTCAGGACTATGGGCAGATACGCAGTATTTT
CASSSGLWADTQYF
>TRBV30|TRBD1|NA|TRBJ1-2|12
TGTGCCTGGTCCCTACAGGGGGATGGCTACACCTTC
CAWSLQGDGYTF
>TRBV30|NA|NA|TRBJ1-5|13
TGTGCCTGGAGCGAGGATAGCAATCAGCCCCAGCATTTT
CAWSEDSNQPQHF
>TRBV11-2|TRBD1|NA|TRBJ1-5|15
TGTGCCAGCAGACGAACTGGGACAGTGGATCAGCCCCAGCATTTT
CASRRTGTVDQPQHF
>TRBV27|NA|once|TRBJ1-5|12
TGTGCCAGCAGTCCCCACCGGGGGCCCCAGCATTTT
CASSPHRGPQHF
>TRBV18|NA|NA|TRBJ1-3|14
TGTGCCAGCTCACCAACGTCACGCGGTGACACCATATATTTT
CASSPTSRGDTIYF
>TRBV10-3|TRBD1|NA|TRBJ1-1|14
TGTGCCATCAGTAAAGGGACAGACAACACTGAAGCTTTCTTT
CAISKGTDNTEAFF
>TRBV7-3|NA|once|TRBJ1-1|13
TGTGCCAGCAGCTTATCAGGGGCCGGGGAAGCTTTCTTT
CASSLSGAGEAFF
>TRBV6-2/TRBV6-3|NA|many|TRBJ2-7|12
TGTGCCAGCAGTTACATGGGGCACGAGCAGTACTTC
CASSYMGHEQYF
>TRBV9|NA|NA|TRBJ2-5|15
TGTGCCAGCAGCGTAGTTGGGGGCAACAAAGAGACCCAGTACTTC
CASSVVGGNKETQYF
>TRBV6-6|TRBD1|NA|TRBJ2-7|16
TGTGCCAGCAGACCCGAATATGGGACAGGCCTCTACGAGCAGTACTTC
CASRPEYGTGLYEQYF
>TRBV29-1|TRBD1|NA|TRBJ1-1|15
TGCAGCGTTGAAAAGCTAGACAGGGGTTCCACTGAAGCTTTCTTT
CSVEKLDRGSTEAFF
>TRBV10-3|TRBD1|NA|TRBJ2-5|15
TGTGCCATCAGTGGCCGACAGGGGGCCCCAGAGACCCAGTACTTC
CAISGRQGAPETQYF
>TRBV18|TRBD2|few|TRBJ2-1|20
TGTGCCAGCTCACCACAACCCCCGACTATGGTGAGCGGGGGATACAATGAGCAGTTCTTC
CASSPQPPTMVSGGYNEQFF
>TRBV7-2|NA|NA|TRBJ1-5|14
TGTGCCAGCAGCTTATACGGTAGCAATCAGCCCCAGCATTTT
CASSLYGSNQPQHF
>TRBV9|TRBD1|NA|TRBJ2-6|15
TGTGCCAGCAGCGGACGGACAGGAGTGGCCAACGTCCTGACTTTC
CASSGRTGVANVLTF
>TRBV19|TRBD1|NA|TRBJ2-7|14
TGTGCCAGTAATCGTGGGACAGAGGAGTCGCGGCAGTACTTC
CASNRGTEESRQYF
>TRBV20-1|NA|NA|TRBJ2-7|11
TGCAGTGCAGGAAAGACTTACGAGCAGTACTTC
CSAGKTYEQYF
>TRBV18|TRBD1|NA|TRBJ1-1|15
TGTGCCAGCTCCCGGGACAGTAATTTGAACACTGAAGCTTTCTTT
CASSRDSNLNTEAFF
>TRBV5-4|NA|NA|TRBJ1-1|13
TGTGCCAGCAGCCTTAGATCCCCCGCTGAAGCTTTCTTT
CASSLRSPAEAFF
>TRBV9|TRBD1|NA|TRBJ1-1|14
TGTGCCAGCAGCGCCCAGGGGGCGAACACTGAAGCTTTCTTT
CASSAQGANTEAFF
>TRBV11-2|TRBD2|few|TRBJ2-2|19
TGTGCCAGCAGCTTCAGCACTCAAGTGGGGACTAGTCACACCGGGGAGCTGTTTTTT
CASSFSTQVGTSHTGELFF
>TRBV18|NA|NA|TRBJ2-2|16
TGTGCCAGCTCACCCCCGGGGAACCGGGCCACCGGGGAGCTGTTTTTT
CASSPPGNRATGELFF
>TRBV25-1|TRBD2|NA|TRBJ2-2|16
TGTGCCAGCAGTGCTTCTAGCGGGGGGGCTGCCGGGGAGCTGTTTTTT
CASSASSGGAAGELFF
>TRBV6-5|NA|few|TRBJ2-5|15
TGTGCCAGCAGTTACGACCCCTGGGCGGGCGGGACCCAGTACTTC
CASSYDPWAGGTQYF
>TRBV6-5|TRBD1|NA|TRBJ2-4|15
TGTGCCAGCTCAGGGGGAACACTAGCCAAAAACATTCAGTACTTC
CASSGGTLAKNIQYF
>TRBV10-3|NA|NA|TRBJ2-3|14
TGTGCCATCGGGTGGAGGGGGGGATCCGATACGCAGTATTTT
CAIGWRGGSDTQYF
>TRBV27|TRBD1|NA|TRBJ2-7|15
TGTGCCAGCAGTCCAGCCTCGGGACAGACAATAGAGCAGTACTTC
CASSPASGQTIEQYF
>TRBV6-1|NA|NA|TRBJ2-3|15
TGTGCCAGCAGTGAACCGGGAAGGGGCACAGATACGCAGTATTTT
CASSEPGRGTDTQYF
>TRBV3-1/TRBV3-2|NA|NA|TRBJ2-5|14
TGTGCCAGCAGCCTCTGGAGGGTCCAAGCGACCCAGTACTTC
CASSLWRVQATQYF
>TRBV3-1/TRBV3-2|TRBD2|NA|TRBJ2-1|16
TGTGCCAGCAGCCAACTAGCGGGCCTGGCCTACAATGAGCAGTTCTTC
CASSQLAGLAYNEQFF
>TRBV5-1|TRBD1|NA|TRBJ1-2|15
TGCGCCAGCAGCCCAGTACAACAGGACAGGGGGCATACCACCTTC
CASSPVQQDRGHTTF
>TRBV19|NA|NA|TRBJ1-3|15
TGTGCCAGTAGTGTGACAATCAGCTCTGGAAACACCATATATTTT
CASSVTISSGNTIYF
>TRBV5-5|TRBD2|NA|TRBJ2-3|15
TGTGCCAGCAGCTTGGGACTAGCGGCGAGGGATACGCAGTATTTT
CASSLGLAARDTQYF
>TRBV6-5|NA|many|TRBJ1-5|14
TGTGCCACCCAAATTGGGGGACTTAATCAGCCCCAGCATTTT
CATQIGGLNQPQHF
>TRBV2|NA|NA|TRBJ2-1|11
TGTGCCAGCAGTCTAGCAGATGAGCAGTTCTTC
CASSLADEQFF
>TRBV5-1|TRBD1|few|TRBJ2-2|15
TGCGCCAGCAGCTTGGCGACAGGGGCCACCGGGGAGCTGTTTTTT
CASSLATGATGELFF
>TRBV5-1|NA|NA|TRBJ2-7|15
TGCGCCAGCAGCTTGGCCCCACAGGGCTCCTACGAGCAGTACTTC
CASSLAPQGSYEQYF
>TRBV5-4|NA|NA|TRBJ2-3|16
TGTGCCAGCAGCTTTGCTGGGACTGGACTCACAGATACGCAGTATTTT
CASSFAGTGLTDTQYF
>TRBV7-2|TRBD2|NA|TRBJ2-3|16
TGTGCCAGCAGCCCGGGACTAGCGGGCTCCTTATCTACGCAGTATTTT
CASSPGLAGSLSTQYF
>TRBV7-7|TRBD2|NA|TRBJ2-5|18
TGTGCCAGCAGCTCTTCAGTCCCGGGACTAGCGGGACAAGAGACCCAGTACTTC
CASSSSVPGLAGQETQYF
>TRBV18|NA|NA|TRBJ1-5|15
TGTGCCAGCTCACCTGGCGGTAATAGCAATCAGCCCCAGCATTTT
CASSPGGNSNQPQHF
>TRBV14|NA|once|TRBJ2-7|13
TGTGCCAGCAGCCAAGAACTTGCCTACGAGCAGTACTTC
CASSQELAYEQYF